Sequencing of this TCR beta chain was carried out in a study of monozygotic twins with inflammatory bowel disease. Broader study findings: Among the T cells, different subtypes could not be distinguished.

This CDR3 spans 21 amino acids. Looked up from germline, CDR1 is SGHTA and CDR2 is FQGNSA. Molecular identifiers with 6-nucleotide sample barcodes were added during cDNA synthesis via template switching. With the 5' RACE reads reprocessed, TCRdb shows one record per CDR3 protein and no DNA. The sample table sets out around 450,000 distinct CDR3 sequences. With regard to this clonotype: Its target is not known.

The chain recombines TRBV7-2 with TRBJ2-1; TCRdb's assignment of TRBD2 cannot be checked, as there is no DNA. The sequence was collected from a human donor with ulcerative colitis or Crohn's disease, or a healthy co-twin of an affected twin (not recorded which). Sequenced input: blood. The CDR3 is CASSLFTGELAVAGSYNEQFF.